One and the same sample provided the 13 T cell receptor beta chains below, sequenced in a study of blood T cell repertoires in COVID-19. Assay: immunoSEQ multiplex PCR; the TCRdb copy retains only in-frame clones and omits some. The table records 150,000 to 200,000 clones, approximately 80% of them present only once. The sample consisted of PBMCs or T cells enriched from blood (not recorded which). All receptors derive from a woman in her forties or fifties who had recovered from COVID-19.

The gene calls are TRBV10-3 and TRBJ1-2; 9 bases align to TRBD1. Germline CDR1 reads ENHRY; CDR2 reads SYGVKD. The ends lost 6 bases at V and 7 bases at J; junction bases unmatched: 9. This CDR3 region has 14 residues. Here the CDR3 reads CAISEDRGWSGYTF. The DNA of the CDR3 is TGTGCCATCAGCGAGGACAGGGGCTGGAGTGGCTACACCTTC.

V is TRBV5-8 and J is TRBJ2-3; a possible D gene is TRBD2 (7 bases). Germline CDR1 is SGHTS and CDR2 is YDEGEE. Between the trimmed V and J ends, which lost 1 base and 6 bases, there was a span of 15 bases. CDR3 length: 15 residues. For the CDR3, the DNA is TGTGCCAGCAGCTTGACGGGGGGCCGCCAGGATACGCAGTATTTT. Its protein product is CASSLTGGRQDTQYF.

On this clone: The junction departs from germline at one end; a sequencing error may be responsible. The CDR3 DNA reads TGTGCCAGCAGCCAGCTGGGCCGGTTGGGTTTT. It codes for CASSQLGRLGF. The rearrangement uses TRBV4-2 and TRBJ1-3; D unclear. The CDR3 length is 11 residues. Germline lookup yields CDR1 LGHNA and CDR2 YNFKEQ.

The rearrangement uses TRBV19 and TRBJ1-2; D ambiguous. With 6 bases removed from V and 5 bases from J, the gap between germline ends came to 16 bases. The germline CDR1 and CDR2 sequences are LNHDA and SQIVND (reference sequence). This CDR3 has 14 amino acids. CDR3 coding DNA: TGTGCCAGTAGGGCTGGGCAGAGAACATATGGCTACACCTTC. This codes for CASRAGQRTYGYTF.

The V call is TRBV20-1, the J call TRBJ1-1; tentative D call: TRBD1 (6 bases). This CDR3 region has 10 residues. Trimming cost V 3 bases and J 8 bases, with 7 bases left between them. CDR1 is DFQATT, CDR2 SNEGSKA, per germline (reference sequence). CDR3 sequence: CSASGTEAFF. The CDR3 nucleotides are TGCAGTGCTAGTGGGACAGAAGCTTTCTTT.

The V and J genes are TRBV30 and TRBJ2-3; D is perhaps TRBD2 (5 bases). Deletions cut 6 bases from V and 3 bases from J, with 22 bases between. The CDR3 contains 16 residues. Germline V gene sequence: CDR1 GTSNPN, CDR2 SVGIG (reference sequence). In DNA, the CDR3 is TGTGCCTGCTCCCTCGGCGGGCCTGGTATAACAGATACGCAGTATTTT. This encodes CACSLGGPGITDTQYF.

The V call is TRBV27, the J call TRBJ1-5, with D tentatively TRBD1 (5 bases). The CDR3 sequence is 14 residues long. V gave up 2 bases and J gave up 4 bases, with 9 bases separating them. In germline, CDR1 is MNHEY, CDR2 SMNVEV (reference sequence). The CDR3 loop reads CASSLRGQNQPQHF. CDR3 sequence (DNA): TGTGCCAGCAGTTTAAGGGGTCAAAATCAGCCCCAGCATTTT.

The chain employs TRBV5-6 and TRBJ2-7; 7 positions match TRBD2. CDR1 is SGHDT, CDR2 YYEEEE, per germline. Trimming at V came to 1 base and at J to 0 bases, leaving 4 bases not matched to a gene. The CDR3 runs to 15 residues. The DNA of the CDR3 is TGTGCCAGCAGCTTGTCGGGGGGTGACTCCTACGAGCAGTACTTC. Its protein is CASSLSGGDSYEQYF.

This clone was counted only a few times. J is TRBJ2-7 and V is TRBV9; TRBD2 is a possible D gene (6 bases). The CDR3 extends over 15 amino acids. CDR1 and CDR2 (germline): SGDLS, YYNGEE. V was cut by 2 bases and J by 2 bases, with 14 bases left in between. CDR3 sequence (DNA): TGTGCCAGCAGCGTGGACGCCCGGGAGACCTACGAGCAGTACTTC. Translating it yields CASSVDARETYEQYF.

The count of this clone is one. The rearrangement uses TRBV19 and TRBJ1-2; D is unresolved. V was shortened by 5 bases and J by 3 bases, with 4 bases between the two germline ends. This CDR3 spans 11 amino acids. Germline V gene data show CDR1 as LNHDA and CDR2 as SQIVND (reference sequence). CDR3 coding DNA: TGTGCCAGTAGTCGTGACTATGGCTACACCTTC. Amino acids: CASSRDYGYTF.

This CDR3 reads CASSQATQGSQETQYF. DNA of the CDR3: TGCGCCAGCAGCCAAGCGACGCAGGGATCCCAAGAGACCCAGTACTTC. J is TRBJ2-5 and V is TRBV4-1; possibly TRBD1 for D (5 bases). Germline CDR1 reads MGHRA; CDR2 reads YSYEKL. V was trimmed by 1 base and J by 1 base, leaving 13 bases between them. The CDR3 covers 16 residues.

The chain uses TRBV5-1 and TRBJ2-4, with 13 bases identical to TRBD2. Per germline, CDR1 SGHRS and CDR2 YFSETQ. After removal of 4 bases from V and 9 bases from J, the junction contained 7 bases not matched to a gene. This CDR3 spans 15 amino acids. The CDR3 DNA reads as TGCGCCAGCAGCCTAGGGACTAGCGGGACAGCCATTCAGTACTTC. Amino acids: CASSLGTSGTAIQYF.

The chain carries TRBV12-3 or TRBV12-4 and TRBJ2-3; D not resolved. V dropped 5 bases and J dropped 6 bases, with 6 bases sitting between them. This CDR3 has 11 residues. The CDR3 DNA reads TGTGCCAGCAGTCACTTTGATACGCAGTATTTT. It is translated as CASSHFDTQYF.